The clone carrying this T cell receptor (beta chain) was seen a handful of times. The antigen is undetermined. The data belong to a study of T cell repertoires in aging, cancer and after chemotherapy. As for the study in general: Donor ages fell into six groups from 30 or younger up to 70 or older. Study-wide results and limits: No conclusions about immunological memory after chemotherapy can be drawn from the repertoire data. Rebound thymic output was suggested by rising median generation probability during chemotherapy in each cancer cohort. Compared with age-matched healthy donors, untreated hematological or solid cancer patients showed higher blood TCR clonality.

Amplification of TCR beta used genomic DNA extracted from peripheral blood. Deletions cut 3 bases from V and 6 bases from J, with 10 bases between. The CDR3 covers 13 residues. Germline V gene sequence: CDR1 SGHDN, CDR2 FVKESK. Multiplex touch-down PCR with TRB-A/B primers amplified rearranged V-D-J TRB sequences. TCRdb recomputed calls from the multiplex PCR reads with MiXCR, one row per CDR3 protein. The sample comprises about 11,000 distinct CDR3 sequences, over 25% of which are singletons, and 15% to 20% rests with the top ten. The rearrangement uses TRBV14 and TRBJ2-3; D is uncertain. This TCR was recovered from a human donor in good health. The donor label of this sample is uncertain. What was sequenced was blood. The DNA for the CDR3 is TGTGCCAGCAGCCAGGCGAGTCCGGATACGCAGTATTTT. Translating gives CASSQASPDTQYF.